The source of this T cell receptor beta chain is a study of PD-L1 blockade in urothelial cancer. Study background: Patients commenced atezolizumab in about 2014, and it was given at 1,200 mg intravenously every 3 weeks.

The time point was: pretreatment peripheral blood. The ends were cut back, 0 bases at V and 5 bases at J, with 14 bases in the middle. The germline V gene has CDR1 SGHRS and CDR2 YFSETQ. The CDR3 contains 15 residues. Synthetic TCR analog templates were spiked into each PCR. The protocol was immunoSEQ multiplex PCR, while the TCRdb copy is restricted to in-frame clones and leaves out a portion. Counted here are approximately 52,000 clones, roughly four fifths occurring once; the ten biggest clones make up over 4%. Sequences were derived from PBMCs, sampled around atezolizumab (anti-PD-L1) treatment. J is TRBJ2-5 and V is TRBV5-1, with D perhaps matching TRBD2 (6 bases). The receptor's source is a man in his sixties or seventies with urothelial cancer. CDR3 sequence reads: CASSLGRVRSETQYF. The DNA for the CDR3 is TGCGCCAGCAGCTTGGGGAGGGTGAGATCTGAGACCCAGTACTTC.